Below are 12 T cell receptor beta chains sequenced from a single sample in a study of blood T cell repertoires in COVID-19. Generated by immunoSEQ multiplex PCR, the TCRdb table keeps only in-frame clones and is missing some. The table lists some 350,000 clones, around nine tenths of them singletons. The material sequenced was peripheral blood. These TCRs come from a woman aged 70-85 years with COVID-19, enrolled during active disease.

This rearrangement joins TRBV5-6 to TRBJ1-1, with TRBD1 as a possible D gene (5 bases). Germline CDR1 is SGHDT and CDR2 is YYEEEE. The ends were cut back, 3 bases at V and 5 bases at J, with 8 bases in the middle. The CDR3 is 12 amino acids. CDR3 DNA: TGTGCCAGCAGCTGGGGGGGAACTGAAGCTTTCTTT. It yields the protein CASSWGGTEAFF.

This rearrangement joins TRBV18 to TRBJ2-7, with D maybe TRBD1 (5 bases). The CDR3 is 14 residues long. From germline, CDR1 is KGHSH and CDR2 LQKENI. Trimming left V 3 bases short and J 4 bases short, with 13 bases between. The CDR3 DNA is TGTGCCAGCTCACCTCTGACAGACAAATACGAGCAGTACTTC. Translating it yields CASSPLTDKYEQYF.

The rearrangement uses TRBV13 and TRBJ2-1; 12 positions match TRBD2. Losses at the gene ends were 5 bases for V and 4 bases for J; bases not matched to a gene: 12. The germline V gene has CDR1 PRHDT and CDR2 FYEKMQ (reference sequence). The CDR3 length is 18 residues. CDR3 in DNA: TGTGCCAGCAGCGAACTAGCGGGGGGAATGGAGACGTACAATGAGCAGTTCTTC. Encoded protein: CASSELAGGMETYNEQFF. Full variable domain (outside the CDR3, taken from reference TRBV13 and TRBJ2-1): AAGVIQSPRHLIKEKRETATLKCYPIPRHDTVYWYQQGPGQDPQFLISFYEKMQSDKGSIPDRFSAQQFSDYHSELNMSSLELGDSALYFCASSELAGGMETYNEQFFGPGTRLTVL.

About this clone: This same CDR3 is encoded by further DNA sequences in the sample. The chain carries TRBV5-4 and TRBJ1-2, with 8 bases fitting TRBD1. Germline V gives CDR1 SGHNT, CDR2 YYREEE (reference sequence). Unmatched junction bases numbered 6, after V lost 4 bases and J lost 4 bases. The length of the CDR3 is 14 residues. The CDR3 DNA sequence: TGTGCCAGCAGCCTGCAGGGGGCCGGCTATGGCTACACCTTC. This gives the protein CASSLQGAGYGYTF.

V and J are TRBV2 and TRBJ2-5; TRBD1 matches at 10 bases. Germline V gives CDR1 SNHLY, CDR2 FYNNEI. The V segment lost 4 bases and the J segment 4 bases; nucleotides outside the gene matches: 9. This CDR3 contains 16 residues. CDR3 DNA: TGTGCCAGCAGTGTATGGGGACAGGGGTTGGGAGAGACCCAGTACTTC. Translating it yields CASSVWGQGLGETQYF.

The V and J genes are TRBV3-1 (or the pseudogene TRBV3-2) and TRBJ2-7; 8 nucleotides agree with TRBD1. There are 12 residues in the CDR3. V dropped 4 bases and J dropped 4; count of bases not matched to a gene: 0. Germline V lookup: CDR1 LGHDT, CDR2 YNNKEL (reference sequence). The CDR3 DNA is TGTGCCAGCAGCCGACAGGGGTACGAGCAGTACTTC. This translates into CASSRQGYEQYF.

V gene TRBV3-1 (or the pseudogene TRBV3-2) combines with J gene TRBJ1-1, with a possible D match to TRBD1 (6 bases). This CDR3 has 14 residues. Germline V gives CDR1 LGHDT, CDR2 YNNKEL (reference sequence). The V end was cut by 4 bases, the J end by 6 bases, with 15 bases between. CDR3 region: CASSLGTPTSEAFF. The CDR3 nucleotides read TGTGCCAGCAGCCTCGGGACACCGACTTCTGAAGCTTTCTTT.

Only a few counts were recorded for this clone. The gene calls are TRBV30 and TRBJ1-2; 8 positions agree with TRBD1. CDR3 size: 14 residues. The V segment lost 1 base and the J segment 6 bases; nucleotides outside the gene matches: 7. The germline V gene has CDR1 GTSNPN and CDR2 SVGIG (reference sequence). The CDR3 coding sequence is TGTGCCTGGAGTGGAACTACAGGGGGGGATGGCTACACCTTC. As protein: CAWSGTTGGDGYTF.

This sequence joins TRBV7-2 and TRBJ2-3; D is uncertain. V was shortened by 4 bases and J by 1 base, with 6 bases between the two germline ends. Germline assignment: CDR1 SGHTA and CDR2 FQGNSA. CDR3 length: 13 residues. The CDR3 DNA reads as TGTGCCAGCAGCTCCCTCCGCACAGATACGCAGTATTTT. Its protein product is CASSSLRTDTQYF.

This clone was found once. The chain links TRBV6-6 to TRBJ1-2; D gene unclear. CDR3 length: 13 residues. Germline assignment: CDR1 MNHNY and CDR2 SVGAGI (reference sequence). Trimming took off 2 bases at V and 4 bases at J, with 8 bases between the two ends. CDR3 bases: TGTGCCAGCAGTTACACATGGAGCTATGGCTACACCTTC. Translating it yields CASSYTWSYGYTF.

V and J are TRBV7-8 and TRBJ1-5; D gene uncertain. The CDR3 covers 14 residues. V lost 3 bases to trimming and J lost 0 bases, with 6 bases between them. Germline CDR1 reads SGHVS; CDR2 reads FQNEAQ. CDR3 loop: CASSFTVSNQPQHF. The CDR3 DNA sequence: TGTGCCAGCAGCTTTACGGTTAGCAATCAGCCCCAGCATTTT.

The rearrangement uses TRBV7-2 and TRBJ2-2; 8 nucleotides align to TRBD2. V lost 5 bases, J lost 2 bases, and 7 bases stayed unmatched. This CDR3 has 16 amino acids. Germline values: CDR1 SGHTA, CDR2 FQGNSA. CDR3 nucleotides: TGTGCCAGCAGCCAAGTTAGCGGGGCAAACACCGGGGAGCTGTTTTTT. Translation: CASSQVSGANTGELFF.